This T cell receptor beta chain was sequenced for a study of T cell clusters in autoimmune cytopenias (dated by TCRdb to the late 2010s). In terms of the full investigation: TRB sequencing reached a median depth of 51,575 reads per sample and yielded a median of about 2,500 distinct TRB clonotypes per sample. TRB and IGH repertoires from peripheral blood were sequenced in autoimmune cytopenia patients at active disease and during treatment follow-up, with healthy, CLL and autoimmune hepatitis controls included alongside. The study was designed to test whether a disease-specific immune repertoire signature usable as a blood-based biomarker is carried by autoimmune cytopenia patients. Paper-wide results and their limitations: The GLIPH analysis suggested a lack of physiological T cell clusters in primary autoimmune cytopenia patients, since some 50 clusters were exclusive to healthy donors whereas some 18 were exclusive to patients. The T cell clusters were only ever defined in silico, so experimental validation of their functional role was still needed. Healthy donors had almost three times as many exclusive TRB clusters as active autoimmune hepatitis patients, a finding consistent with an autoimmunity-wide signature. Shifts in the TRB repertoire, including less even repertoires in secondary cytopenia and CLL, were mostly a reflection of lymphoma bias and not of autoimmunity. The cluster-lack signature was not observed for secondary cytopenia versus CLL, as the signature was apparently masked by the dominant lymphoma-associated repertoire.

Per sample, 250 ng of peripheral blood genomic DNA, approximately 37,500 genome equivalents, was used for TRB amplification. From the cysteine through the phenylalanine, the CDR3 covers 15 amino acids. No coding sequence is recorded. In the germline V gene, CDR1 corresponds to SGHRS and CDR2 to YFSETQ. To amplify TRB rearrangements, a touch-down multiplex PCR protocol was run with the TRB-A and TRB-B primer pools combined in a single tube. Illumina adapters and sample indices were added to the amplicons through two consecutive PCR reactions using Phusion HS II polymerase. Amplicons were gel-purified with the NucleoSpin Gel and PCR Clean-up kit, then quantified by Qubit and quality-checked on an Agilent 2100 Bioanalyzer. Sequencing of the libraries was performed on an Illumina MiSeq with 600-cycle, single-indexed, paired-end runs. Under the source paper's analysis protocol: TRB reads were aligned and assembled with MiXCR version 2.1.12 using the default MiXCR reference library. Each unique CDR3 nucleotide sequence defined a clone, and only productive sequences with at least two reads were analysed. Repertoire diversity was assessed with alpha-parameterized diversity profiles (alpha 0 to 5), including the Shannon (alpha 1) and Simpson (alpha 2) indices, which were computed with an R script. Combinatorial TRB VJ usage was computed with the tcR package and compared between cohorts by principal component analysis with ade4. TCRbeta CDR3s were clustered with GLIPH on cohort pairs matched by age and read depth, and cluster frequencies were compared by Wilcoxon test. After reprocessing by TCRdb, each CDR3 protein sequence is one entry, and no DNA is given. V and J calls and clone size were set by TCRdb, not the authors. This sample's table has entries for about 2,000 distinct CDR3 sequences. The leading ten clones occupy roughly 29% of the sample.

Going by frequency alone, this clonotype is medium-sized (0.01 to 0.1%); a count is unavailable. Its antigen is currently not known. The clonotype was recovered from a human donor with an autoimmune cytopenia or autoimmune hepatitis (not recorded which). The sequenced material came from peripheral blood. The V gene is TRBV5-1 and the J gene is TRBJ2-3; TCRdb selects TRBD2, and the lack of DNA leaves this call unchecked. The CDR3 protein sequence reads: CASSGTSDSTDTQYF.